These 3 T cell receptor beta chains were sequenced from one sample in a study of shared clonotypes between healthy human individuals. Libraries were prepared by immunoSEQ multiplex PCR; TCRdb keeps only in-frame clonotypes and omits some of them. The sample holds a few million clones; about nine tenths are singletons and the top ten take 0.37%. The specimen sequenced was naive CD4+ T cells from PBMCs. Subset noted: CD45RA+ positively selected. These TCRs come from a man aged 18 to 35 in good health. Some clones in this sample may be carry-over from other donors' samples.

This chain joins TRBV28 and TRBJ1-5; 7 bases line up with TRBD1. The CDR3 runs to 16 residues. With V trimmed by 3 bases and J by 3 bases, 8 bases remained unmatched. CDR1 and CDR2 (germline): MDHEN, SYDVKM. CDR3: CASSFIQDRTNQPQHF. The CDR3 bases are TGTGCCAGCAGTTTTATTCAGGACAGGACCAATCAGCCCCAGCATTTT.

The chain joins TRBV13 to TRBJ2-5; TRBD1 agrees at 9 bases. The J call may be in error: the DNA end matches TRBJ2-7 better. The CDR3 contains 14 residues. The germline CDR1 and CDR2 sequences are PRHDT and FYEKMQ (reference sequence). CDR3 sequence reads: CASSTRDREYEQYF. DNA for the CDR3: TGTGCCAGCAGCACCCGGGACAGGGAATACGAGCAGTACTTC.

The rearrangement links TRBV5-1 to TRBJ2-3, with D perhaps being TRBD1 or TRBD2 (5 bases each). This CDR3 comprises 15 residues. The V end was cut by 2 bases, the J end by 2 bases, with 12 bases between. Germline V gene sequence: CDR1 SGHRS, CDR2 YFSETQ. CDR3 region: CASSFTEGTTDTQYF. Here the CDR3 DNA reads TGCGCCAGCAGCTTCACGGAAGGGACCACAGATACGCAGTATTTT.